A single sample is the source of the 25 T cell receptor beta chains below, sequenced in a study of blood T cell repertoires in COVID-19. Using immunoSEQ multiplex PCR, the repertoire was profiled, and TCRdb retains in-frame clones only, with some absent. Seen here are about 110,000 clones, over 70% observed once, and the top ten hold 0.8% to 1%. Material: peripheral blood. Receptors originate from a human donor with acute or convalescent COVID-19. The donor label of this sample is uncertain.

The CDR3, as DNA: TGTGCCATCAGTGCAATGGGACTCCTATCGGAGTACAATGAGCAGTTCTTC. It translates to CAISAMGLLSEYNEQFF. V is TRBV10-3 and J is TRBJ2-1; D is perhaps TRBD2 (6 bases). Trimming took off 4 bases at V and 4 bases at J, with 20 bases between the two ends. The CDR3 has 17 residues. Germline CDR1 ENHRY, CDR2 SYGVKD.

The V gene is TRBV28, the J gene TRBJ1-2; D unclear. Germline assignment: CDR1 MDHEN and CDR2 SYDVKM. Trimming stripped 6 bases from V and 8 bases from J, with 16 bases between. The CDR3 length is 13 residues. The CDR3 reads CASRVVEYGGYTF. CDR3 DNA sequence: TGTGCCAGCAGGGTCGTGGAGTACGGAGGCTACACCTTC.

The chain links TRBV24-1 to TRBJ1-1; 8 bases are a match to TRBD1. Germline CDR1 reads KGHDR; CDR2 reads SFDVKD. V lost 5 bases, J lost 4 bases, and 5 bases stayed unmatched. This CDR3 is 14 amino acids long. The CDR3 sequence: CATSGTGLGTEAFF. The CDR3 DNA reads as TGTGCCACCAGTGGGACAGGGTTGGGCACTGAAGCTTTCTTT.

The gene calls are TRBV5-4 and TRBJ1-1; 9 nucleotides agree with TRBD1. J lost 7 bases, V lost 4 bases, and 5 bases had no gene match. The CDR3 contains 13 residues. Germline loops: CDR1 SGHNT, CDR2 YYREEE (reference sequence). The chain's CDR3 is CASSRDREGEAFF. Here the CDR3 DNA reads TGTGCCAGCAGCAGGGACAGGGAAGGTGAAGCTTTCTTT. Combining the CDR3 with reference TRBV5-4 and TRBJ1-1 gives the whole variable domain ETGVTQSPTHLIKTRGQQVTLRCSSQSGHNTVSWYQQALGQGPQFIFQYYREEENGRGNFPPRFSGLQFPNYSSELNVNALELDDSALYLCASSRDREGEAFFGQGTRLTVV.

The CDR3 sequence is CASTVGTGGNTGELFF. The CDR3 DNA follows: TGTGCCAGCACAGTTGGCACAGGGGGCAATACCGGGGAGCTGTTTTTT. This sequence joins TRBV6-6 and TRBJ2-2; TRBD1 matches 9 bases. The CDR3 covers 16 residues. Per the germline V gene, CDR1 is MNHNY and CDR2 is SVGAGI (reference sequence). The ends lost 7 bases at V and 5 bases at J; junction bases unmatched: 11.

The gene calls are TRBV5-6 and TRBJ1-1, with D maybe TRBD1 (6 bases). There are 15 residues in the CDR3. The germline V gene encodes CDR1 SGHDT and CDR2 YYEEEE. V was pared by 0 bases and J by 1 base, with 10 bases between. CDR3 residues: CASSLGGTRNTEAFF. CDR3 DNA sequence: TGTGCCAGCAGCTTGGGTGGGACAAGGAACACTGAAGCTTTCTTT.

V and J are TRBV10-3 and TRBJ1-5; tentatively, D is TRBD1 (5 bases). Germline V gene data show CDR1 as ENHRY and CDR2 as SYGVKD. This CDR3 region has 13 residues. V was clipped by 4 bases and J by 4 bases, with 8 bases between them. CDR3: CAISGGVNQPQHF. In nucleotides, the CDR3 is TGTGCCATCAGTGGGGGGGTTAATCAGCCCCAGCATTTT.

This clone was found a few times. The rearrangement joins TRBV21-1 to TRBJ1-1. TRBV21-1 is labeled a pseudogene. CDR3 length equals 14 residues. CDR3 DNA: TGTGCCAGCATTTCCCGGGACTGGAACACTGAAGCTTTCTTT. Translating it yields CASISRDWNTEAFF.

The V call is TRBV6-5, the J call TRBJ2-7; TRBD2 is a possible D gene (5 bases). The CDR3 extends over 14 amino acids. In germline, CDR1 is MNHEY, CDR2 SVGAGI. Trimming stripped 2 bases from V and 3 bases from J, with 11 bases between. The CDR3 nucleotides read TGTGCCAGCAGTTACGCAGCGGACCTCTACGAGCAGTACTTC. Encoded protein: CASSYAADLYEQYF.

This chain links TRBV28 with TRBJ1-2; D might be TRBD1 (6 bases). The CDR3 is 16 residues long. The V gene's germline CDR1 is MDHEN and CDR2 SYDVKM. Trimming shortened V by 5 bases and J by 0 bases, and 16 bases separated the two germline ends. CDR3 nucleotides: TGTGCCAGCAGTCCCAGGATCAGGGGTTCTAACTATGGCTACACCTTC. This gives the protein CASSPRIRGSNYGYTF.

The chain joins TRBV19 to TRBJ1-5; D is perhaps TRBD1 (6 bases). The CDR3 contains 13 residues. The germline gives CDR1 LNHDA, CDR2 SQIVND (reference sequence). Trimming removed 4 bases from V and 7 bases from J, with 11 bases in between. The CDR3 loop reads CASSTQGHQPQHF. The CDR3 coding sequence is TGTGCCAGTAGTACACAGGGACACCAGCCCCAGCATTTT.

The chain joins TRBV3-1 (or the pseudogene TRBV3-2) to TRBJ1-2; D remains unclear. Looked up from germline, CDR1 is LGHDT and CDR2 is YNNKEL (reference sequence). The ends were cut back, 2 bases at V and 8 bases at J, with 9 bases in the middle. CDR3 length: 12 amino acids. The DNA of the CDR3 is TGTGCCAGCAGCCAAACACCCTCGGGCTACACCTTC. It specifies CASSQTPSGYTF.

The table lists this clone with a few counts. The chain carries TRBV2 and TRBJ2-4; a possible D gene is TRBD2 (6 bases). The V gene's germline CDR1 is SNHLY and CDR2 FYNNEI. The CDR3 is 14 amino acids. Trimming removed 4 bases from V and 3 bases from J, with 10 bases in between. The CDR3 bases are TGTGCCAGCAGTGCGGGGGAGGTCAAAAACATTCAGTACTTC. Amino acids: CASSAGEVKNIQYF.

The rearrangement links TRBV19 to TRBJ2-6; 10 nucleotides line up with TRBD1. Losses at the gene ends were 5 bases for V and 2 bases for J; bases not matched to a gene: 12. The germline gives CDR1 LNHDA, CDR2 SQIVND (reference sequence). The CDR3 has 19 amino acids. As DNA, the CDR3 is TGTGCCAGTAGTCTCCTCCACTGGGACAGGGGCACTGGGGCCAACGTCCTGACTTTC. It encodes CASSLLHWDRGTGANVLTF.

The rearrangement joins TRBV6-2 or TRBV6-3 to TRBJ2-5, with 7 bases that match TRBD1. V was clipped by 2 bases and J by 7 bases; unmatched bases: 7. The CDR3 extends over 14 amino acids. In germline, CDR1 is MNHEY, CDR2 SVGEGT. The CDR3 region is CASSYIPAGGTQYF. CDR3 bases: TGTGCCAGCAGTTACATTCCGGCAGGGGGGACCCAGTACTTC.

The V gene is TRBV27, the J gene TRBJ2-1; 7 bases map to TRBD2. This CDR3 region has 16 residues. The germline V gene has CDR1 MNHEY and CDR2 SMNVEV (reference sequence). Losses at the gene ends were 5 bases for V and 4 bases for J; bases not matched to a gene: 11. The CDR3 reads CASSKGAGTPYNEQFF. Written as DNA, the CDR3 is TGTGCCAGCAGTAAGGGAGCGGGGACCCCATACAATGAGCAGTTCTTC.

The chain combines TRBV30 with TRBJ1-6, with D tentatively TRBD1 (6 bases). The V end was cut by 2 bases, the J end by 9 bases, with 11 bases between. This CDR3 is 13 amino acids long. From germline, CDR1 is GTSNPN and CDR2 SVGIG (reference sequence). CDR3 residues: CAWSLGARSPLHF. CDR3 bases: TGTGCCTGGAGTTTGGGGGCGCGTTCACCCCTCCACTTT.

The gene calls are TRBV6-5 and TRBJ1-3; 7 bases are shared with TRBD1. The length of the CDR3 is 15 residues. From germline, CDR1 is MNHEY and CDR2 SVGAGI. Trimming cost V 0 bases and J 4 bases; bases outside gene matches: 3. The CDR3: CASSYSHRGGNTIYF. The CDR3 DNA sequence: TGTGCCAGCAGTTACTCGCACAGGGGCGGAAACACCATATATTTT.

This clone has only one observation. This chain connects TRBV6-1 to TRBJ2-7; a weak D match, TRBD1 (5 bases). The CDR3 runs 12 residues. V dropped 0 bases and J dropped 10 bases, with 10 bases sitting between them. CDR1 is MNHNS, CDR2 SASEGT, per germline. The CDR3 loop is CASSEAQGFQYF. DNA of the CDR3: TGTGCCAGCAGTGAAGCGCAGGGATTTCAGTACTTC.

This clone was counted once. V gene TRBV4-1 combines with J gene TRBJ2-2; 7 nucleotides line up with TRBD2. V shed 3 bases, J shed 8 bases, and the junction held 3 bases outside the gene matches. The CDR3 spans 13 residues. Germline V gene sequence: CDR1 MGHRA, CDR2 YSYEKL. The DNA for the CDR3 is TGCGCCAGCAGCCATCCGGGGGGTGGGGAGCTGTTTTTT. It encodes CASSHPGGGELFF.

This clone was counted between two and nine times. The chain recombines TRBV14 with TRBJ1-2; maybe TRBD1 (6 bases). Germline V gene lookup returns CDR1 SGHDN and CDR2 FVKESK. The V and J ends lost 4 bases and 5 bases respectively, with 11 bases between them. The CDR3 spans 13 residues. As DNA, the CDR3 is TGTGCCAGCAGCCGGCGACAGGATTATGGCTACACCTTC. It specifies CASSRRQDYGYTF.

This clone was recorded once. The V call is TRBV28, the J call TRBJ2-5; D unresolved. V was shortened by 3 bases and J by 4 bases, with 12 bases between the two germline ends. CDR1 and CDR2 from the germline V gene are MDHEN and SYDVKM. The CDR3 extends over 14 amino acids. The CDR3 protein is CASSFGRLRETQYF. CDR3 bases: TGTGCCAGCAGTTTCGGCAGGTTAAGAGAGACCCAGTACTTC.

The DNA of the CDR3 is TGTGCCAGTAGTTTAAACAGGGTCCTAGCCAAAAACATTCAGTACTTC. Its protein product is CASSLNRVLAKNIQYF. The chain couples TRBV19 to TRBJ2-4, with a tentative D call TRBD1 (6 bases). Germline V lookup: CDR1 LNHDA, CDR2 SQIVND (reference sequence). Trimming shortened V by 5 bases and J by 0 bases, and 14 bases separated the two germline ends. The CDR3 is made up of 16 amino acids.

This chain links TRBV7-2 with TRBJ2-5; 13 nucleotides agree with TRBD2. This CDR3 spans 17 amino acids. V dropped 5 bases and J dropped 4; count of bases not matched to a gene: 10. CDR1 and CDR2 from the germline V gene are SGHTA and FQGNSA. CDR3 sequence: CASSRTSGSAGRETQYF. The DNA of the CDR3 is TGTGCCAGCAGCAGGACTAGCGGGAGTGCCGGTCGAGAGACCCAGTACTTC.

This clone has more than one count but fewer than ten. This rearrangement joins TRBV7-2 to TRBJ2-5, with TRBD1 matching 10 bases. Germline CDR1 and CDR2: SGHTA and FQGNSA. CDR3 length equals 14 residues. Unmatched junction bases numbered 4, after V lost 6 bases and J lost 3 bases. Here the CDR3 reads CASRKTGGEETQYF. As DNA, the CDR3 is TGTGCCAGCAGGAAGACAGGGGGCGAAGAGACCCAGTACTTC.